These T cell receptor beta chains were read from a single sample in a study of T-cell memory formation after mild COVID-19. TCRdb recomputed calls from the 5' RACE reads with MiXCR, one row per CDR3 protein. The sample carries 470,000 or so distinct CDR3 sequences, about a sixth recorded once. Specimen: PBMCs or a T cell subset sorted from them (not recorded which). These receptors were collected from a man between 18 and 29 years old who had mild COVID-19 (a few samples of this study predate the infection). Cell type and time point are not known. Both conserved end residues are part of each CDR3. A D gene is named only where the DNA matches it firmly. Some rows mark clone size as missing; the rest say once, few, many or name a class of expanded clone.

v_gene	j_gene	d_gene	abundance	CDR3aa
TRBV5-4	TRBJ2-5	-	few	CASSLDRVGQETQYF
TRBV29-1	TRBJ2-5	TRBD2	few	CSVGTSGGPEETQYF
TRBV6-5	TRBJ1-4	-	-	CASGRGGVPTNEKLFF
TRBV20-1	TRBJ1-6	-	-	CSAKGGYSPLHF
TRBV3-1	TRBJ1-2	-	-	CASSPEQLIGYTF
TRBV6-2/TRBV6-3	TRBJ1-6	TRBD1	-	CASSYRGQGFSPLHF
TRBV7-2	TRBJ1-1	TRBD1	-	CASSLVGTGAGGTEAFF
TRBV6-5	TRBJ1-5	-	-	CASSSLRERQPQHF
TRBV12-3/TRBV12-4	TRBJ2-2	-	-	CASSFPPGRTGELFF
TRBV9	TRBJ1-2	TRBD1	few	CASSEGTGDWRGYTF
TRBV7-3	TRBJ2-3	TRBD1	-	CASSRWTGGADTQYF
TRBV12-3/TRBV12-4	TRBJ1-2	-	few	CASSLEYGVYGYTF
TRBV7-2	TRBJ2-7	-	-	CASSLAPGAYEQYF
TRBV4-1	TRBJ1-2	-	few	CASSSRRGANYGYTF
TRBV7-9	TRBJ1-2	-	few	CASSLVGKLYGYTF
TRBV24-1	TRBJ2-4	-	-	CATSDPECSAKNIQYF
TRBV29-1	TRBJ1-1	-	-	CSGNDRYQGAFF
TRBV5-1	TRBJ2-2	-	few	CASRADPSGELFF
TRBV9	TRBJ2-1	-	-	CASSPRLGTRHEQFF
TRBV11-2	TRBJ2-3	TRBD2	few	CASSFSSAILAGRSRTDTQYF
TRBV7-9	TRBJ1-5	TRBD1	-	CASSSETGGNQPQHF
TRBV7-2	TRBJ2-6	-	few	CAQGTGANVLTF
TRBV6-5	TRBJ1-3	-	few	CASSPGATIYF
TRBV4-1	TRBJ2-3	-	-	CASSQDEVANTQYF
TRBV7-9	TRBJ1-5	TRBD1	-	CASSRGQAGNQPQHF
TRBV5-1	TRBJ2-1	-	few	CASRAGTLNEQFF
TRBV4-3	TRBJ1-2	-	-	CASSQDLLGGANYGYTF
TRBV5-6	TRBJ2-1	-	few	CASSSYDTSNEQFF
TRBV4-1	TRBJ1-2	-	few	CASSQGRTPYGYTF
TRBV18	TRBJ1-1	TRBD1	few	CASRGQTMNTEAFF
TRBV3-1	TRBJ2-7	TRBD1	-	CASSPTGTGYEQYF
TRBV12-3/TRBV12-4	TRBJ2-1	TRBD2	once	CASSLTRGPGTSGGYNEQFF
TRBV5-1	TRBJ2-1	-	few	CASSSSVDGQFF
TRBV7-8	TRBJ1-3	TRBD1	-	CASSLGTGVKAGNTIYF